Given below is one TCR beta chain in context. Its cognate antigen is unknown. TCRdb's copy holds only in-frame clones and misses some; the assay was immunoSEQ multiplex PCR. The sample contains approximately 90,000 clones, around 86% of which appear only once. This entry is derived from a study of T cell repertoires and HLA-DP antigens. Study information: Donors were two male and one female, aged 18-to-29 to 60-to-69. The study's findings and limits: Against both alloantigens, CD137+ clonality was similar, 0.3 to 0.45.

Trimming cost V 1 base and J 7 bases, with 11 bases left between them. This CDR3 comprises 15 residues. CDR1 MNHEY and CDR2 SMNVEV come from the germline V gene (reference sequence). Sequenced input: CD4+ T cells from PBMCs. This TCR was sampled from a man in his fifties or sixties in good health and CMV-seronegative. The rearrangement joins TRBV27 to TRBJ1-6; D not resolved. The CDR3 region has the DNA TGTGCCAGCAGTTTATTTGCGGTGGGGAATTCACCCCTCCACTTT. Translated, it gives CASSLFAVGNSPLHF.